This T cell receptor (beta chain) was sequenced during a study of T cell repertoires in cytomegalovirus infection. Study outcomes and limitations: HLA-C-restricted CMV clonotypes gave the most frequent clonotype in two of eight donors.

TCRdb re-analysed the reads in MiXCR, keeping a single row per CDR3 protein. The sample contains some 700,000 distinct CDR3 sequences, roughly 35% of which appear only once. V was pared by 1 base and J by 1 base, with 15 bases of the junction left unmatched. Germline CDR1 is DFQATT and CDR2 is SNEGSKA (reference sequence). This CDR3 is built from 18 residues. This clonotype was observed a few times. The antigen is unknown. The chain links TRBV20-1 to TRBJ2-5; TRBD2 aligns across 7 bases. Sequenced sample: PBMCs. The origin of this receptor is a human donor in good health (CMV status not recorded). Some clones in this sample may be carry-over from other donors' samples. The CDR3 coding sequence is TGCAGTGCTAGAGGTGGGGGGGTCGCCTACCACGTCCAAGAGACCCAGTACTTC. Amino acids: CSARGGGVAYHVQETQYF.